The entry below describes one TCR beta chain. The antigen remains undetermined. Using immunoSEQ multiplex PCR, the repertoire was profiled, and TCRdb retains in-frame clones only, with some absent. The table has roughly 84,000 clones, around nine tenths seen once. The sample belongs to a study of T cells in localized non-small cell lung cancer. General observations from the study: In the blood, greater T cell density corresponded to longer overall survival. Only one tumor region went through sequencing, so heterogeneity may still be there. Uninvolved adjacent lung showed the highest T cell clonality, exceeding tumor. Among the top 100 tumor clones, a median around 62 appeared in adjacent lung.

V lost 0 bases, J lost 3 bases, and 12 bases stayed unmatched. The CDR3 is 19 amino acids. Germline V lookup: CDR1 LGHNA, CDR2 YNFKEQ. The origin of this receptor is a woman aged 40-75 years with stage I squamous cell lung carcinoma. The rearrangement links TRBV4-2 to TRBJ1-3, with 9 nucleotides matching TRBD1. Material: peripheral blood, obtained before any cancer treatment. DNA of the CDR3: TGTGCCAGCAGCCAAGAACTTCTAATAGGACAGGGGTATGGAAACACCATATATTTT. This gives the protein CASSQELLIGQGYGNTIYF.